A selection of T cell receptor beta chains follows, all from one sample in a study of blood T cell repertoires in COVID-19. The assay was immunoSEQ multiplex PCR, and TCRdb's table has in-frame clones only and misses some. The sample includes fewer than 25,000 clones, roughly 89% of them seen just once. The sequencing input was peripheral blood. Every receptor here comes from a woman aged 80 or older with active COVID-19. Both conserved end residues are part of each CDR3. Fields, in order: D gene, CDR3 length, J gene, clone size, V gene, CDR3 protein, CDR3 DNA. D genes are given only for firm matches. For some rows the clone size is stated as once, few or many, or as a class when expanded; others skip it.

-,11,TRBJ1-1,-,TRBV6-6,CASSQLSEAFF,TGTGCCAGCAGCCAACTGAGTGAAGCTTTCTTT
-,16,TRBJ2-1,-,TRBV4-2,CASSQEFYSSYNEQFF,TGTGCCAGCAGCCAGGAGTTTTACTCCTCCTACAATGAGCAGTTCTTC
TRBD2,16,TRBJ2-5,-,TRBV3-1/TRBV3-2,CASSPYSGGGVETQYF,TGTGCCAGCAGCCCTTATAGCGGGGGGGGCGTGGAGACCCAGTACTTC
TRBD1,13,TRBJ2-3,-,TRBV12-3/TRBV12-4,CASSGQGTDTQYF,TGTGCCAGCAGTGGACAGGGCACAGATACGCAGTATTTT
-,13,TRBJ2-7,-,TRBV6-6,CASRTGQISEQYF,TGTGCCAGCAGGACCGGACAAATCAGCGAGCAGTACTTC
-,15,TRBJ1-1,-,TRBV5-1,CASSLDGSQNTEAFF,TGCGCCAGCAGCTTGGATGGCAGTCAGAACACTGAAGCTTTCTTT
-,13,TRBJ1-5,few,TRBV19,CASINRAGQPQHF,TGTGCCAGTATTAACAGGGCCGGTCAGCCCCAGCATTTT
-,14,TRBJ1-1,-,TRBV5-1,CASSLDPSGTEAFF,TGCGCCAGCAGTTTGGACCCGTCGGGGACTGAAGCTTTCTTT
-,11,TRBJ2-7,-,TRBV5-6,CASSWENEQYF,TGTGCCAGCAGCTGGGAGAACGAGCAGTACTTC
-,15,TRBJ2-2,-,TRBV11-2,CASSSRTYNTGELFF,TGTGCCAGCAGCTCCCGGACTTACAACACCGGGGAGCTGTTTTTT
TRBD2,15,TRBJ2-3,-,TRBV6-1,CASSELASSGGPQYF,TGTGCCAGCAGTGAACTTGCCTCTAGCGGGGGGCCGCAGTATTTT
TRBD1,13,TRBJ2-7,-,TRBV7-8,CASTGTGGSEQYF,TGTGCCAGCACCGGGACAGGGGGCAGCGAGCAGTACTTC
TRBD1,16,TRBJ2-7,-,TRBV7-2,CASSPPTGTGIYEQYF,TGTGCCAGCAGCCCACCGACCGGGACAGGGATATACGAGCAGTACTTC
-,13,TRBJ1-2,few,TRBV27,CASSFGGAVGYTF,TGTGCCAGCAGTTTCGGAGGCGCAGTCGGCTACACCTTC
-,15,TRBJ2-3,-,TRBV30,CAWSAGYSNTDTQYF,TGTGCCTGGAGTGCCGGGTACTCAAACACAGATACGCAGTATTTT
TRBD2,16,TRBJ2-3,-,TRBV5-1,CASSPGGGGSTDTQYF,TGCGCCAGCAGCCCGGGGGGAGGAGGTAGCACAGATACGCAGTATTTT
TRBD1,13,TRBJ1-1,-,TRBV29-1,CSVGTGGNTEAFF,TGCAGCGTAGGGACAGGGGGAAACACTGAAGCTTTCTTT
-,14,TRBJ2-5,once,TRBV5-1,CASSLGQVQETQYF,TGCGCCAGCAGCTTGGGGCAGGTCCAAGAGACCCAGTACTTC
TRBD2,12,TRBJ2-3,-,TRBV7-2,CASSSSGDTQYF,TGTGCCAGCAGCTCTAGCGGGGATACGCAGTATTTT
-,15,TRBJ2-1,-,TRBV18,CASSPIVSSYNEQFF,TGTGCCAGCTCACCCATAGTAAGCTCCTACAATGAGCAGTTCTTC
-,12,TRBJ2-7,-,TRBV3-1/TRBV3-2,CASSQGGREQYF,TGTGCCAGCAGCCAAGGAGGGCGCGAGCAGTACTTC
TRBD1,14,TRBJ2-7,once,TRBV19,CASSSQGAGYEQYF,TGTGCCAGTAGTTCCCAGGGGGCGGGGTACGAGCAGTACTTC
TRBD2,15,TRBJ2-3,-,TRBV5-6,CASSLLAGGTDTQYF,TGTGCCAGCAGCTTGTTAGCGGGGGGCACAGATACGCAGTATTTT
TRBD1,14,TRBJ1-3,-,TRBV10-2,CASRGQGDGNTIYF,TGCGCCAGCAGGGGACAGGGGGACGGAAACACCATATATTTT
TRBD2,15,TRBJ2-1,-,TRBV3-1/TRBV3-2,CASSQGSGGFNEQFF,TGTGCCAGCAGCCAAGGGAGCGGGGGGTTCAATGAGCAGTTCTTC
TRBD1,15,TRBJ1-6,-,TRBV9,CASSATGGVNSPLHF,TGTGCCAGCAGCGCGACAGGGGGCGTCAATTCACCCCTCCACTTT